These 6 T cell receptor beta chains were sequenced from one sample in a study of tumor and adjacent non-tumor tissue in lung cancer (dated by TCRdb to 2016 to 2019). The protocol used for the library was multiplex PCR. TCRdb records Illumina HiSeq 2500 as the sequencer. TCRbeta libraries were constructed through three rounds of nested PCR with primers (Table S4) according to protocols adapted from ARM-PCR. TCRdb passed the public sequencing reads through fastp at Q25 and MiXCR, retaining productive beta sequences. Rows with a matching CDR3 protein are joined into one entry that keeps the most common DNA and genes. Here the sample has roughly 200,000 distinct CDR3 sequences; about two thirds occur a single time. In total, the top ten clones hold approximately 25% of the sample. RNA was isolated from bulk unsorted tissue, and RNA quality was assessed with a NanoDrop ND-1000 and an Agilent 2100. The sequencing input was lung tumor tissue. The receptors were gathered from a man aged 55 to 70 with non-small cell lung cancer.

To note about this clonotype: A read error is possible here, since a much larger clone lies one base away. CDR3 amino acids: CTSSFNTGGDLNSPLHF. CDR3 coding DNA: TGTACCAGCAGTTTTAACACAGGGGGCGATCTTAATTCACCCCTCCACTTT. This chain joins TRBV6-5 and TRBJ1-6; 9 bases line up with TRBD1. This CDR3 comprises 17 residues. The V gene's germline CDR1 is MNHEY and CDR2 SVGAGI.

The chain has TRBV28 and TRBJ1-2; D unresolved. Trimming pared 5 bases from V and 4 bases from J, leaving 5 bases between. Per germline, CDR1 MDHEN and CDR2 SYDVKM. The CDR3 runs 11 residues. The CDR3 region has the DNA TGTGCCAGCAGTGTCCTCTATGGCTACACCTTC. Residues: CASSVLYGYTF.

The chain combines TRBV7-9 with TRBJ2-1, with D uncertain. The V gene lost 5 bases and the J gene lost 5 bases, with 7 bases spanning the gap. CDR1 SEHNR and CDR2 FQNEAQ come from the germline V gene (reference sequence). CDR3 length equals 12 residues. CDR3 DNA sequence: TGTGCCAGCAGCCCAAGGAACAATGAGCAGTTCTTC. Its protein product is CASSPRNNEQFF.

About this clonotype itself: One junction end does not reproduce the germline sequence, and a read error may be involved. The chain couples TRBV6-1 to TRBJ2-7; D remains ambiguous. Germline V gives CDR1 MNHNS, CDR2 SASEGT. This CDR3 comprises 15 residues. The CDR3 DNA follows: TGTGCCAGCAGTGAAGCGAGCGTCTACCCCTACGAGCTGTACTTC. Amino acids: CASSEASVYPYELYF.

The chain combines TRBV23-1 with TRBJ2-7; D is uncertain. TRBV23-1 is reported as an ORF; its role is uncertain. The V end lost 0 bases, the J end lost 1 base, and 7 bases lay between the germline ends. The CDR3 totals 14 residues. CDR3 amino acids: CASSQSPRSYEQYF. The CDR3 DNA reads TGCGCCAGCAGTCAATCGCCGAGGTCCTACGAGCAGTACTTC.

Comments on this clonotype: A much larger clone lies one base from this, so it may be a read error. CDR3 sequence reads: CASSYKRGYNEQIF. The CDR3 DNA reads as TGTGCCAGCAGTTACAAGCGGGGGTACAATGAGCAGATCTTC. This rearrangement joins TRBV6-2 or TRBV6-3 to TRBJ2-1, with 8 bases lining up with TRBD2. The germline CDR1 and CDR2 sequences are MNHEY and SVGEGT. The CDR3 spans 14 residues.